These T cell receptor beta chains were read from a single sample in a study of T cell repertoires in cytomegalovirus infection. No antigens are known for them. TCRdb re-derived calls from the reads in MiXCR, one entry per CDR3 protein. The sample has 200,000 to 250,000 distinct CDR3 sequences, 35% to 40% seen once. The sample consisted of CD8+ T cells from cultured PBMCs, taken from culture after CMV antigen stimulation. Every receptor here comes from a human donor in good health (CMV status not recorded). Some clones in this sample may be carry-over from other donors' samples. The CDR3 runs from the conserved cysteine through the conserved F or W. A D gene is named only where the DNA matches it firmly. Clone size, where shown, is once, few, many, or a class for clones that have expanded.

v_call	j_call	clone_size	d_call	cdr3_aa	cdr3_nt
TRBV9	TRBJ2-1	few	-	CASSVNSGTRNEQFF	TGTGCCAGCAGCGTAAATTCGGGTACGCGGAATGAGCAGTTCTTC
TRBV6-6	TRBJ2-3	few	-	CASSYSHGTTEDTQYF	TGTGCCAGCAGTTACTCCCACGGGACCACGGAGGATACGCAGTATTTT
TRBV19	TRBJ1-6	-	-	CASSIGAGEYSPLHF	TGTGCCAGTAGTATAGGCGCAGGGGAGTATTCACCCCTCCACTTT
TRBV6-5	TRBJ2-2	few	-	CASSADREGTGELFF	TGTGCCAGCAGTGCGGACAGGGAGGGCACCGGGGAGCTGTTTTTT
TRBV20-1	TRBJ2-5	-	-	CSAEIQGGETQYF	TGCAGTGCCGAAATCCAGGGAGGAGAGACCCAGTACTTC
TRBV6-6	TRBJ2-3	-	TRBD1	CASRDRDSTDTQYF	TGTGCCAGCCGAGACAGGGACAGCACAGATACGCAGTATTTT
TRBV6-1	TRBJ1-1	few	-	CASSEGSRNTEAFF	TGTGCCAGCAGTGAAGGTAGTAGGAACACTGAAGCTTTCTTT
TRBV7-9	TRBJ2-3	-	-	CALGPSTDTQYF	TGTGCCTTAGGTCCTAGCACAGATACGCAGTATTTT
TRBV7-6	TRBJ2-7	once	-	CASSSQATNSYEQYF	TGTGCCAGCAGCTCCCAAGCGACTAACTCCTACGAGCAGTACTTC
TRBV7-9	TRBJ1-2	-	-	CASSLSMRDLYGYTF	TGTGCCAGCAGCTTAAGTATGAGGGACCTTTATGGCTACACCTTC
TRBV7-2	TRBJ2-3	-	-	CASSLALGEYTDTQYF	TGTGCCAGCAGCTTAGCGCTTGGGGAGTACACAGATACGCAGTATTTT
TRBV7-9	TRBJ2-3	-	TRBD1	CASSLDRGWTDTQYF	TGTGCCAGCAGCCTGGACAGGGGGTGGACAGATACGCAGTATTTT
TRBV19	TRBJ2-1	-	-	CASSIRPGRELANEQFF	TGTGCCAGTAGTATAAGGCCCGGCAGGGAGCTTGCCAATGAGCAGTTCTTC
TRBV6-5	TRBJ2-7	-	-	CASSWGREQYF	TGTGCCAGCAGTTGGGGCCGCGAGCAGTACTTC
TRBV6-6	TRBJ2-7	-	-	CASSYREEGLLEQYF	TGTGCCAGCAGTTACAGGGAGGAAGGGCTCCTCGAGCAGTACTTC
TRBV28	TRBJ2-7	once	TRBD1	CATTQGATYEQYF	TGTGCCACCACACAGGGGGCTACCTACGAGCAGTACTTC
TRBV2	TRBJ1-1	few	-	CASMARDTEAFF	TGTGCCAGCATGGCCAGGGACACTGAAGCTTTCTTT
TRBV7-4	TRBJ2-7	-	TRBD2	CASSFLLAGVSYEQYF	TGTGCCAGCAGCTTCCTCCTAGCGGGGGTATCCTACGAGCAGTACTTC
TRBV7-4	TRBJ1-2	-	-	CASVQGIHGYTF	TGTGCCAGCGTACAGGGTATCCATGGCTACACCTTC
TRBV19	TRBJ1-5	-	TRBD1	CASSIDPQEGTGMQQGNQPQHF	TGTGCCAGTAGTATTGACCCTCAGGAAGGGACAGGGATGCAGCAAGGCAATCAGCCCCAGCATTTT
TRBV2	TRBJ1-6	-	-	CASSERIHNSPLHF	TGTGCCAGCAGTGAACGTATCCATAATTCACCCCTCCACTTT
TRBV7-4	TRBJ2-5	few	TRBD2	CASSSPQIRLAGLETQYF	TGTGCCAGCAGCTCCCCCCAGATAAGGCTAGCGGGATTGGAGACCCAGTACTTC
TRBV7-9	TRBJ1-2	once	-	CASSPRDRSDYGYTF	TGTGCCAGCAGCCCGAGAGACAGGTCCGACTATGGCTACACCTTC
TRBV4-1	TRBJ1-6	-	-	CASSHRQLQGADSPLHF	TGCGCCAGCAGCCACAGACAACTACAGGGCGCGGATTCACCCCTCCACTTT
TRBV7-6	TRBJ2-5	-	-	CASSLGGLETQYF	TGTGCCAGCAGCTTAGGTGGGCTGGAGACCCAGTACTTC
TRBV3-1	TRBJ1-6	-	TRBD1	CASSQDARGRMLGSPPHF	TGTGCCAGCAGCCAAGATGCCAGGGGGAGAATGTTAGGTTCACCCCCCCACTTT
TRBV7-3	TRBJ2-3	-	TRBD2	CASQPGGGSDTQYF	TGTGCCAGCCAACCCGGGGGGGGCTCAGATACGCAGTATTTT
TRBV6-5	TRBJ1-2	-	-	CASTQAYNYGYTF	TGTGCCAGCACTCAAGCCTATAACTATGGCTACACCTTC
TRBV12-3/TRBV12-4	TRBJ1-5	-	-	CASSLARTVNQPQHF	TGTGCCAGCAGTTTAGCGAGGACAGTCAATCAGCCCCAGCATTTT
TRBV7-2	TRBJ2-5	many	-	CASSLGPDLGEETQYF	TGTGCCAGCAGCTTAGGACCCGACTTGGGGGAAGAGACCCAGTACTTC
TRBV19	TRBJ2-2	-	TRBD1	CASSRWDSRTGELFF	TGTGCCAGTAGTCGATGGGACAGCAGGACCGGGGAGCTGTTTTTT
TRBV11-2	TRBJ2-5	few	TRBD1	CASSFPRTGGGETQYF	TGTGCCAGCAGCTTCCCCCGGACAGGAGGTGGGGAGACCCAGTACTTC
TRBV7-6	TRBJ2-1	-	TRBD2	CASSHREGGSNEQFF	TGTGCCAGCAGCCACCGGGAGGGTGGGAGTAATGAGCAGTTCTTC
TRBV28	TRBJ2-7	few	TRBD2	CASSSGRALSYEQYF	TGTGCCAGCAGTAGCGGGAGGGCCCTATCCTACGAGCAGTACTTC
TRBV7-9	TRBJ1-1	-	-	CASREGAEAFF	TGTGCCAGCAGGGAAGGGGCTGAAGCTTTCTTT
TRBV28	TRBJ2-1	-	TRBD2	CASSPGVAGNEQFF	TGTGCCAGCAGCCCCGGGGTAGCGGGGAATGAGCAGTTCTTC
TRBV2	TRBJ1-5	few	-	CASSALGRNQPQHF	TGTGCCAGCAGTGCGTTGGGTAGGAATCAGCCCCAGCATTTT
TRBV7-6	TRBJ1-2	few	-	CASSPRVANYGYTF	TGTGCCAGCAGCCCCAGAGTAGCTAACTATGGCTACACCTTC
TRBV12-3/TRBV12-4	TRBJ2-3	many	-	CASSLRQGKDTQYF	TGTGCCAGCAGTTTACGGCAGGGGAAAGATACGCAGTATTTT
TRBV28	TRBJ1-5	few	-	CASSLWVGGNQPQHF	TGTGCCAGCAGTTTATGGGTGGGGGGCAATCAGCCCCAGCATTTT
TRBV30	TRBJ2-7	few	-	CAWSYAPYEQYF	TGTGCCTGGAGTTATGCCCCGTACGAGCAGTACTTC
TRBV9	TRBJ2-1	few	TRBD2	CASSPGLAGYEQFF	TGTGCCAGCAGCCCGGGACTAGCGGGCTATGAGCAGTTCTTC
TRBV7-2	TRBJ2-1	few	-	CASSLAPEQFF	TGTGCCAGCAGCTTAGCGCCAGAGCAGTTCTTC
TRBV7-4	TRBJ1-4	-	-	CASSELRRDIGEKLFF	TGTGCCAGCAGCGAACTGAGGAGGGACATTGGTGAAAAACTGTTTTTT
TRBV20-1	TRBJ2-7	few	-	CSARGGAGDYEQYF	TGCAGTGCTAGAGGGGGGGCGGGGGACTACGAGCAGTACTTC
TRBV6-1	TRBJ2-6	-	-	CASCDRDSGANVLTF	TGTGCCAGCTGTGACCGAGACTCTGGGGCCAACGTCCTGACTTTC
TRBV7-8	TRBJ1-1	-	-	CASSRLEVGTEAFF	TGTGCCAGCAGCCGGCTAGAGGTGGGCACTGAAGCTTTCTTT
TRBV27	TRBJ1-1	-	-	CASSLRGLPGAFF	TGTGCCAGCAGTTTGAGGGGTCTACCTGGAGCTTTCTTT
TRBV7-3	TRBJ1-1	-	TRBD1	CASSGTGAVEAFF	TGTGCCAGCAGCGGTACAGGGGCGGTTGAAGCTTTCTTT